This T cell receptor beta chain was sequenced in a study of Graves' ophthalmopathy and Graves' hyperthyroidism. Study-wide results and caveats: The model reached around 70% sensitivity and approximately 72% specificity for predicting ophthalmopathy progression.

The term stable hyperthyroidism indicated an absence of ophthalmopathy within 18 months of follow-up. Aged 18 to 65, the patients with hyperthyroidism had under 2 months' duration and were newly diagnosed. Around 9.9 ml of fresh blood yielded the PBMCs by density gradient. This clonotype was detected many times. As yet, its antigen is unknown. Amplified TCR beta CDR3 regions were obtained using RNA transcripts as template. HTBI-primed RT-PCR formed the first round, and a multiplex PCR formed the second. TCRdb reanalysed the multiplex PCR reads using MiXCR and keeps one entry per CDR3 protein. Here the sample spans about 400,000 distinct CDR3 sequences, roughly 14% being singletons. The germline V gene has CDR1 SQVTM and CDR2 ANQGSEA. Trimming cost V 6 bases and J 2 bases; bases outside gene matches: 4. The CDR3 covers 12 residues.

The specimen was peripheral blood. The source of this sequence is a young woman with stable Graves' hyperthyroidism. This chain joins TRBV29-1 and TRBJ2-7, with 7 bases identical to TRBD1. CDR3 DNA sequence: TGCAGCGTCGCGACAGGGACCTACGAGCAGTACTTC. Encoded protein: CSVATGTYEQYF.